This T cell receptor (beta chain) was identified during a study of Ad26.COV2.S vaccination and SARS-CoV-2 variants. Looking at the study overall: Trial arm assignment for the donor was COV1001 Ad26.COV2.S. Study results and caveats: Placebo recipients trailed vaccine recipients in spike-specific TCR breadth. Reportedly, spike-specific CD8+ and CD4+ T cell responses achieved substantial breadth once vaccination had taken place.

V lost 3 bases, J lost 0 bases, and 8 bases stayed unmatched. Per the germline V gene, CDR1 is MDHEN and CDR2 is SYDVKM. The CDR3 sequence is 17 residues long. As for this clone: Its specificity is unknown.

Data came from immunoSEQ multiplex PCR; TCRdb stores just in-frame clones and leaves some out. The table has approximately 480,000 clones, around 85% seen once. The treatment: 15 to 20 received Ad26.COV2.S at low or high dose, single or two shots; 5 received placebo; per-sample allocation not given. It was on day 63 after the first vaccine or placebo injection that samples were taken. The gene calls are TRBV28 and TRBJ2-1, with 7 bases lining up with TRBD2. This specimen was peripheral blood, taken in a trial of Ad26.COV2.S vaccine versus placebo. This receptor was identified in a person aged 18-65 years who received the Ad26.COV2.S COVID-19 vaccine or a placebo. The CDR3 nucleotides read TGTGCCAGCAGTTTGCGGGGGAGGAGCAGCTCCTACAATGAGCAGTTCTTC. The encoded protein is CASSLRGRSSSYNEQFF. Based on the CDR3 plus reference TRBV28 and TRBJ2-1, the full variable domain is DVKVTQSSRYLVKRTGEKVFLECVQDMDHENMFWYRQDPGLGLRLIYFSYDVKMKEKGDIPEGYSVSREKKERFSLILESASTNQTSMYLCASSLRGRSSSYNEQFFGPGTRLTVL.